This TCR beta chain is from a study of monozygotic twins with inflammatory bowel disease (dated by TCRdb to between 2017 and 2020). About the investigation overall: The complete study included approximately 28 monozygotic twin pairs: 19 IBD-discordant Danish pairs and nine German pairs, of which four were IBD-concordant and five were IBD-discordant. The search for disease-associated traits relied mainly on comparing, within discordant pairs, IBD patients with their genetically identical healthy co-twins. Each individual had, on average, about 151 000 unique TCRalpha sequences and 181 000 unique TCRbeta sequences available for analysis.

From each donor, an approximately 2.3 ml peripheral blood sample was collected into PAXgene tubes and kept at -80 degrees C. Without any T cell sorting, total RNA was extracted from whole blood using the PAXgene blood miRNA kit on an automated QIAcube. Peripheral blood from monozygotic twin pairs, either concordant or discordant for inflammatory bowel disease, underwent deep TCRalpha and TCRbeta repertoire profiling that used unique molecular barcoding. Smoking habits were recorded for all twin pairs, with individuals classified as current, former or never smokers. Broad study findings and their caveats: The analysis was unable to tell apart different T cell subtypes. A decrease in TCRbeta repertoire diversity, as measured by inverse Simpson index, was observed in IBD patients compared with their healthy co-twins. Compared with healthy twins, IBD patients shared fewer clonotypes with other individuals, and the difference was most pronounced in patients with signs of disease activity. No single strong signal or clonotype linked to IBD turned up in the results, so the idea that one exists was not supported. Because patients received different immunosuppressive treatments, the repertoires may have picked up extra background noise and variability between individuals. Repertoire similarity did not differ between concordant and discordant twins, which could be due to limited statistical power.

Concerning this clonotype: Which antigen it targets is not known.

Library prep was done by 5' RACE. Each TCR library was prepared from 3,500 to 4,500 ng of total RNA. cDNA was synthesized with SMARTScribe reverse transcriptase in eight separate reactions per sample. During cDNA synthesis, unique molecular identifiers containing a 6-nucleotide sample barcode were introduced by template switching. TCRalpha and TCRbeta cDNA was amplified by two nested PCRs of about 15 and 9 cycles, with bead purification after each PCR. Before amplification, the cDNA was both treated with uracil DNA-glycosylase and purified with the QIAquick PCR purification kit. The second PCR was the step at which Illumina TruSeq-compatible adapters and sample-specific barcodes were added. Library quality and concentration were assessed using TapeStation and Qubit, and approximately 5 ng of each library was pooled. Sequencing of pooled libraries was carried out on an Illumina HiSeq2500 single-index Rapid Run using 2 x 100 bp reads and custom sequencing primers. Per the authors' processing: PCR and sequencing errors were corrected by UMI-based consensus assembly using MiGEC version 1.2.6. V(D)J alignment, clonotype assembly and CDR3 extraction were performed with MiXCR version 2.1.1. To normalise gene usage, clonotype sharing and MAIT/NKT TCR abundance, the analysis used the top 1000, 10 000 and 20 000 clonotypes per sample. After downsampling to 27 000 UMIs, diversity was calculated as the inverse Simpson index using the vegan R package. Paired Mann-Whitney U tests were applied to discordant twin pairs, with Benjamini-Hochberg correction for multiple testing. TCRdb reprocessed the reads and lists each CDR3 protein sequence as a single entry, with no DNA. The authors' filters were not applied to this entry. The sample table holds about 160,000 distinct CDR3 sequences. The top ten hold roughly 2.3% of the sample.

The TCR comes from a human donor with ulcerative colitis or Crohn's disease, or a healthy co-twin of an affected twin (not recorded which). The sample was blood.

CDR3 reads: CASMYYQEYGYTF. The chain is assembled from TRBV12-3 or TRBV12-4 and TRBJ1-2. From the cysteine through the phenylalanine, the CDR3 covers 13 amino acids. No DNA sequence was recorded.